Reported below is one T cell receptor (beta chain). Its antigen remains unknown. This specimen comes from a study of T cell responses to AZD1222 COVID-19 vaccine. Whole-study findings and limits: Donors, mostly white British, included more females; clonal diversity was possibly underestimated. Recipients of AZD1222 seropositive at baseline numbered only 6 or 7. Reportedly, close to half of spike-specific TCRs are directed against unmutated variant regions.

The data were produced by immunoSEQ multiplex PCR, yet TCRdb's version contains in-frame clones alone and is incomplete. The sample contains 150,000 to 200,000 clones, approximately 92% of which appear only once. V lost 8 bases and J lost 5, with 9 bases in between. The CDR3 loop spans 10 amino acids. The germline CDR1 and CDR2 sequences are SQVTM and ANQGSEA. The sequences come from peripheral blood, collected on day 0 of AZD1222 vaccination. The receptor comes from an adult in good health. The chain combines TRBV29-1 with TRBJ1-1; D gene uncertain. Here the CDR3 DNA reads TGCAGCCTTGGGGAAACTGAAGCTTTCTTT. It is translated as CSLGETEAFF.